What follows describes a single T cell receptor (beta chain). Its antigen remains unknown. This entry comes from a study of T cell responses to AZD1222 COVID-19 vaccine. General study results and limits: Increased Spike-specific TCR breadth and depth were observed after two AZD1222 doses. Repertoire sampling was restricted to post-peak T cell response timepoints.

CDR3 length: 13 amino acids. CDR1 SGDLS and CDR2 YYNGEE come from the germline V gene. The V segment lost 4 bases and the J segment 6 bases; nucleotides outside the gene matches: 3. Sequencing used immunoSEQ multiplex PCR; TCRdb keeps in-frame clones, though not all of them. Of 110,000 or so clones in the sample, about 90% are singletons; the top ten hold almost 5.5%. This TCR was recovered from an adult in good health. Here the sequenced sample was peripheral blood, taken on day 0 of AZD1222 vaccination. The chain combines TRBV9 with TRBJ1-2; 10 nucleotides line up with TRBD1. The CDR3 loop is CASSRDRGDGYTF. Here the CDR3 DNA reads TGTGCCAGCAGCAGGGACAGGGGTGATGGCTACACCTTC.